The 2 T cell receptor beta chains below all came from one sample that was sequenced in a study of blood T cell repertoires in COVID-19. TCRdb keeps only in-frame clones here, not all; method: immunoSEQ multiplex PCR. The profile shows approximately 53,000 clones, roughly 90% of them singletons. The sample consisted of peripheral blood. Receptors originate from a woman older than 75 with acute or convalescent COVID-19.

This clone came up a few times. The rearrangement uses TRBV27 and TRBJ1-4; 7 nucleotides agree with TRBD1. Germline assignment: CDR1 MNHEY and CDR2 SMNVEV (reference sequence). The CDR3 contains 14 residues. V lost 6 bases, J lost 7 bases, and 8 bases stayed unmatched. CDR3: CASRGTAVAEKLFF. The CDR3 DNA is TGTGCCAGCAGGGGGACAGCAGTCGCTGAAAAACTGTTTTTT.

The V and J genes are TRBV11-2 and TRBJ2-5, with 9 bases lining up with TRBD1. The V gene end was trimmed by 5 bases and the J gene end by 4 bases; junction bases not matched to a gene: 5. Germline CDR1 and CDR2: SGHAT and FQNNGV. The CDR3 totals 14 residues. The CDR3 DNA reads as TGTGCCAGCAGCACCGGACAGGGGCGAGAGACCCAGTACTTC. It encodes CASSTGQGRETQYF.